Listed here are 27 T cell receptor beta chains from one sample, sequenced in a study of blood T cell repertoires in COVID-19. TCRdb's table, derived via immunoSEQ multiplex PCR, lists solely in-frame clones and lacks some. Found here are some 230,000 clones, roughly 90% of them singletons; the top ten hold over 2%. The sample comprised peripheral blood. The receptor set was obtained from a man in his thirties or forties who had recovered from COVID-19.

V gene TRBV25-1 combines with J gene TRBJ1-2; D remains ambiguous. V was shortened by 4 bases and J by 0 bases, with 12 bases between the two germline ends. The CDR3 length is 15 residues. Germline CDR1 MGHDK, CDR2 SYGVNS. The CDR3 sequence is CASSATGVANYGYTF. CDR3 bases: TGTGCCAGCAGTGCCACGGGAGTAGCTAACTATGGCTACACCTTC.

J is TRBJ1-3 and V is TRBV11-2, with D unclear. The germline gives CDR1 SGHAT, CDR2 FQNNGV. Trimming left V 4 bases short and J 1 base short, with 17 bases between. This CDR3 comprises 17 residues. CDR3 nucleotides: TGTGCCAGCAGCTCGTGGGGAGGTCGGTATTCTGGAAACACCATATATTTT. Translated: CASSSWGGRYSGNTIYF.

The CDR3 loop is CASSRAADTEAFF. The CDR3 DNA follows: TGCGCCAGCAGCCGAGCCGCGGACACTGAAGCTTTCTTT. The chain is built from TRBV4-3 and TRBJ1-1; D remains ambiguous. CDR1 is LGHNA, CDR2 YSLEER, per germline. The CDR3 is 13 residues long. Trimming took off 4 bases at V and 3 bases at J, with 9 bases between the two ends.

The chain has TRBV19 and TRBJ1-3; tentative D call: TRBD1 (6 bases). The V end lost 7 bases, the J end lost 1 base, and 20 bases lay between the germline ends. In germline, CDR1 is LNHDA, CDR2 SQIVND (reference sequence). This CDR3 region has 17 residues. For the CDR3, the DNA is TGTGCCAGTACCTCGGGGCACAGGGTGTCGTCTGGAAACACCATATATTTT. Translation gives CASTSGHRVSSGNTIYF.

The chain recombines TRBV7-9 with TRBJ1-1, with TRBD1 matching 10 bases. This CDR3 is 15 amino acids long. Germline trimming cut 1 base from V and 5 bases from J; bases unmatched to any gene: 4. Per germline, CDR1 SEHNR and CDR2 FQNEAQ (reference sequence). The CDR3 sequence: CASSLGGQGRTEAFF. CDR3 sequence (DNA): TGTGCCAGCAGCTTAGGGGGACAGGGGAGGACTGAAGCTTTCTTT.

In its sample, this clone was seen once. The V call is TRBV10-1, the J call TRBJ1-6; the D gene is possibly TRBD1 (5 bases). Trimming took 2 bases from V and 14 from J, leaving 13 bases between them. This CDR3 has 13 residues. Germline V gene sequence: CDR1 WNHNN, CDR2 SYGVQD (reference sequence). As DNA, the CDR3 is TGCGCCAGCAGTGAGGGAGGGGCTCGAGCCCTCCACTTT. It is translated as CASSEGGARALHF.

The rearrangement uses TRBV20-1 and TRBJ1-3; 8 bases fit TRBD1. The CDR3 length is 14 residues. V lost 3 bases to trimming and J lost 4 bases; unmatched junction nucleotides: 5. Looked up from germline, CDR1 is DFQATT and CDR2 is SNEGSKA (reference sequence). The DNA of the CDR3 is TGCAGTGCTAGTACACAGGGGGGCGGAAACACCATATATTTT. This gives the protein CSASTQGGGNTIYF.

The chain is built from TRBV11-2 and TRBJ1-2, with TRBD1 matching 8 bases. The CDR3 runs 16 residues. Per the germline V gene, CDR1 is SGHAT and CDR2 is FQNNGV. Germline trimming cut 3 bases from V and 4 bases from J; bases unmatched to any gene: 10. The CDR3 reads CASSFTTGGLVYGYTF. The CDR3 bases are TGTGCCAGCAGCTTTACTACAGGGGGTTTGGTCTATGGCTACACCTTC.

The chain joins TRBV14 to TRBJ2-5, with D possibly TRBD2 on 5 matching bases. The CDR3 is 13 residues long. V lost 9 bases, J lost 4 bases, and 15 bases lay in between. Germline CDR1 is SGHDN and CDR2 is FVKESK. The DNA for the CDR3 is TGTGCCAGTCAGAGGGATGTCGGAGAGACCCAGTACTTC. Residues: CASQRDVGETQYF. The full variable domain, completed using reference TRBV14 and TRBJ2-5, is EAGVTQFPSHSVIEKGQTVTLRCDPISGHDNLYWYRRVMGKEIKFLLHFVKESKQDESGMPNNRFLAERTGGTYSTLKVQPAELEDSGVYFCASQRDVGETQYFGPGTRLLVL.

The chain joins TRBV7-2 to TRBJ2-7, with 8 bases matching TRBD2. The CDR3 runs to 17 residues. Germline V gives CDR1 SGHTA, CDR2 FQGNSA. V lost 5 bases, J lost 3 bases, and 15 bases stayed unmatched. The CDR3 DNA reads as TGTGCCAGCAGCCCCTGGACTAGCAGATCACAAGACTACGAGCAGTACTTC. This translates into CASSPWTSRSQDYEQYF.

This chain joins TRBV9 and TRBJ1-3, with TRBD1 as a possible D gene (6 bases). CDR3 length: 17 amino acids. Germline V gene lookup returns CDR1 SGDLS and CDR2 YYNGEE. V shed 4 bases and J shed 0 bases, with 17 bases lying between them. The DNA of the CDR3 is TGTGCCAGCAGCCCCCCATGGGACACTAACTCTGGAAACACCATATATTTT. This gives the protein CASSPPWDTNSGNTIYF. Based on the CDR3 plus reference TRBV9 and TRBJ1-3, the full variable domain is DSGVTQTPKHLITATGQRVTLRCSPRSGDLSVYWYQQSLDQGLQFLIQYYNGEERAKGNILERFSAQQFPDLHSELNLSSLELGDSALYFCASSPPWDTNSGNTIYFGEGSWLTVV.

This clone was detected a few times. CDR3 residues: CASSGKGVRAGYTF. CDR3 nucleotide sequence: TGTGCCAGCAGCGGTAAGGGAGTTCGGGCGGGCTACACCTTC. This rearrangement joins TRBV25-1 to TRBJ1-2; D remains ambiguous. The CDR3 sequence is 14 residues long. CDR1 MGHDK and CDR2 SYGVNS come from the germline V gene. V shed 6 bases and J shed 8 bases, with 19 bases lying between them.

V gene TRBV5-1 combines with J gene TRBJ1-1; D might be TRBD1 (6 bases). The germline V gene encodes CDR1 SGHRS and CDR2 YFSETQ. The germline V and J ends were trimmed by 1 base and 8 bases, with 12 bases remaining between them. The CDR3 has 13 residues. The CDR3 DNA follows: TGCGCCAGCAGCTTGTCCGGCCAGGGGGAAGCTTTCTTT. The encoded protein is CASSLSGQGEAFF.

The V call is TRBV13, the J call TRBJ1-1; 9 nucleotides agree with TRBD1. Per germline, CDR1 PRHDT and CDR2 FYEKMQ (reference sequence). Germline trimming cut 5 bases from V and 7 bases from J; bases unmatched to any gene: 5. The CDR3 length is 13 residues. CDR3 in DNA: TGTGCCAGCAGCGAAGACAGGGGGATTGAAGCTTTCTTT. Residues: CASSEDRGIEAFF.

The chain has TRBV7-6 and TRBJ2-7, with 8 bases identical to TRBD2. The CDR3 covers 16 residues. Per germline, CDR1 SGHVS and CDR2 FNYEAQ. V was pared by 5 bases and J by 4 bases, with 13 bases of the junction left unmatched. CDR3 residues: CASSRASRGGFYEQYF. The CDR3 nucleotides are TGTGCCAGCAGCCGTGCTTCCCGGGGGGGATTTTACGAGCAGTACTTC.

The rearrangement uses TRBV2 and TRBJ1-4, with D possibly matching TRBD1 (6 bases). Trimming took off 9 bases at V and 3 bases at J, with 11 bases between the two ends. This CDR3 comprises 13 residues. Germline CDR1 SNHLY, CDR2 FYNNEI. The DNA for the CDR3 is TGTGCCAGGTCAGGGGAAGCTAATGAAAAACTGTTTTTT. Its protein product is CARSGEANEKLFF.

The CDR3 DNA sequence: TGTGCCAGCAGCTTAACCGACAGCTCTGGAAACACCATATATTTT. Protein product: CASSLTDSSGNTIYF. This chain uses TRBV7-9 with TRBJ1-3; D perhaps matches TRBD1 (5 bases). V was shortened by 2 bases and J by 0 bases, with 8 bases between the two germline ends. From germline, CDR1 is SEHNR and CDR2 FQNEAQ (reference sequence). The CDR3 loop spans 15 amino acids.

J is TRBJ2-1 and V is TRBV7-9; 9 nucleotides match TRBD2. This CDR3 comprises 16 residues. Germline V gene sequence: CDR1 SEHNR, CDR2 FQNEAQ (reference sequence). The junction had 12 bases not matched to a gene; V was cut back by 4 bases and J by 8 bases. The CDR3: CASSSRTSVPSDEQFF. In DNA, the CDR3 is TGTGCCAGCAGCTCCCGGACTAGCGTCCCGTCGGATGAGCAGTTCTTC.

V is TRBV18 and J is TRBJ2-3; 9 bases are a match to TRBD2. Losses at the gene ends were 6 bases for V and 2 bases for J; bases not matched to a gene: 3. Germline lookup yields CDR1 KGHSH and CDR2 LQKENI. This CDR3 region has 14 residues. In nucleotides, the CDR3 is TGTGCCAGCTCCCCTAGCGGGAACACAGATACGCAGTATTTT. The encoded protein is CASSPSGNTDTQYF.

This sequence joins TRBV5-1 and TRBJ1-2, with 9 bases that match TRBD1. The germline CDR1 and CDR2 sequences are SGHRS and YFSETQ. V was clipped by 5 bases and J by 3 bases; unmatched bases: 8. The CDR3 covers 15 residues. As DNA, the CDR3 is TGCGCCAGCAGAACAGGGGGCATTACGGACTATGGCTACACCTTC. Encoded protein: CASRTGGITDYGYTF.

The chain joins TRBV13 to TRBJ1-2; D is uncertain. CDR1 and CDR2 (germline): PRHDT, FYEKMQ (reference sequence). Trimming removed 0 bases at V and 2 bases at J, with 7 bases between. This CDR3 is 14 amino acids long. The CDR3 DNA is TGTGCCAGCAGCTTAGGGACCGGGAACTATGGCTACACCTTC. This encodes CASSLGTGNYGYTF.

This chain joins TRBV7-2 and TRBJ1-2, with TRBD1 identical over 9 bases. The CDR3 runs to 16 residues. J was trimmed by 4 bases and V by 2 bases; bases with no gene match: 8. Per germline, CDR1 SGHTA and CDR2 FQGNSA. The CDR3 coding sequence is TGTGCCAGCAGCTTACCCCCACAGGGGGCGGGCTATGGCTACACCTTC. Translating gives CASSLPPQGAGYGYTF.

This chain connects TRBV25-1 to TRBJ1-5, with 8 nucleotides matching TRBD1. V was clipped by 6 bases and J by 4 bases; unmatched bases: 5. CDR3 length: 14 residues. Germline CDR1 reads MGHDK; CDR2 reads SYGVNS. CDR3 sequence reads: CASRGTGNNQPQHF. The CDR3, as DNA: TGTGCCAGCAGGGGGACAGGAAATAATCAGCCCCAGCATTTT.

V is TRBV5-1 and J is TRBJ1-3; the D gene is possibly TRBD1 (5 bases). Germline-derived CDR1 and CDR2 are SGHRS and YFSETQ. The CDR3 is made up of 15 amino acids. The V end was cut by 4 bases, the J end by 0 bases, with 11 bases between. The DNA of the CDR3 is TGCGCCAGCAGCCTGACAGCCGGCTCTGGAAACACCATATATTTT. Its translation is CASSLTAGSGNTIYF.

This chain joins TRBV12-3 or TRBV12-4 and TRBJ2-3, with D perhaps TRBD2 (7 bases). The CDR3 sequence is 13 residues long. The ends were cut back, 7 bases at V and 4 bases at J, with 12 bases in the middle. The CDR3: CASNLGGPDTQYF. The DNA of the CDR3 is TGTGCCAGCAACCTGGGGGGGCCAGATACGCAGTATTTT.

The rearrangement links TRBV7-9 to TRBJ1-5; D perhaps matches TRBD1 (5 bases). V lost 8 bases to trimming and J lost 0 bases, with 14 bases between them. CDR1 and CDR2 from the germline V gene are SEHNR and FQNEAQ (reference sequence). The CDR3 is made up of 15 amino acids. CDR3 DNA sequence: TGTGCCAGCGGGGGGACCCGTTATAGCAATCAGCCCCAGCATTTT. Its protein is CASGGTRYSNQPQHF.

The chain is built from TRBV12-2 and TRBJ2-2; TRBD2, the table's D call, lacks a check against the DNA. TRBV12-2 counts as a pseudogene. The CDR3 loop spans 17 amino acids. In DNA, the CDR3 is TGTGCAAGTCGCTTAAAAAAAGAGGGCCCGAACACCGGGGAGCTGTTTTTT. Its translation: CASRLKKEGPNTGELFF.